This T cell receptor (beta chain) stems from a study of T cells in localized non-small cell lung cancer. General observations from the study: The study found T cell clonality highest in uninvolved adjacent lung, above tumor. Sequencing was restricted to one tumor region; therefore, heterogeneity remains possible. Longer overall survival associated with higher blood T cell density; shorter survival with higher adjacent-lung clonality.

There are 16 residues in the CDR3. V shed 1 base and J shed 4 bases, with 16 bases lying between them. Germline V lookup: CDR1 LNHDA, CDR2 SQIVND (reference sequence). This clone appeared a single time. Its cognate antigen is unknown. The assay was immunoSEQ multiplex PCR, and TCRdb's table has in-frame clones only and misses some. Of 5,500 to 7,000 clones listed, about 45% are singletons. V gene TRBV19 combines with J gene TRBJ1-2; unclear D gene. The TCR comes from a man aged 40-75 years with stage I lung adenocarcinoma. The source material was lymph node tissue, sampled before any cancer treatment. CDR3 loop: CASSIGTNKELYGYTF. Here the CDR3 DNA reads TGTGCCAGTAGTATAGGCACAAACAAGGAGCTCTATGGCTACACCTTC.